Each of the 5 T cell receptor beta chains below was sequenced from the same sample in a study of shared clonotypes between healthy human individuals. Sequencing used immunoSEQ multiplex PCR; TCRdb keeps in-frame clones, though not all of them. The sample carries 650,000 to 700,000 clones, 90% recorded once. The material sequenced was memory CD8+ T cells from PBMCs. Subset given: CD45RO+ cells pooled with CCR7-negative TemRA cells. The receptors shown here come from a man aged 18-30 years in good health. Some clones in this sample may be carry-over from other donors' samples.

This chain uses TRBV5-1 with TRBJ1-2; D may be TRBD1 (6 bases). The CDR3 spans 15 residues. Looked up from germline, CDR1 is SGHRS and CDR2 is YFSETQ. V dropped 0 bases and J dropped 4 bases, with 13 bases sitting between them. CDR3 sequence reads: CASSLGQGLLYGYTF. The CDR3 nucleotides are TGCGCCAGCAGCTTGGGCCAGGGGCTGCTCTATGGCTACACCTTC.

The chain combines TRBV11-2 with TRBJ2-7, with TRBD1 as a possible D gene (6 bases). This CDR3 is 16 amino acids long. V shed 3 bases and J shed 2 bases, with 17 bases lying between them. Germline V gene lookup returns CDR1 SGHAT and CDR2 FQNNGV. The CDR3 is CASSFRGPGDPYEQYF. In DNA form, the CDR3 reads TGTGCCAGCAGCTTCAGGGGCCCCGGGGATCCCTACGAGCAGTACTTC.

The chain carries TRBV27 and TRBJ1-5, with 8 bases aligning to TRBD1. From germline, CDR1 is MNHEY and CDR2 SMNVEV (reference sequence). This CDR3 is built from 17 residues. J was trimmed by 7 bases and V by 6 bases; bases with no gene match: 17. The CDR3 nucleotides read TGTGCCAGCAGCCCCGCTGTAGGACAGGGTTTTAGACAGCCCCAGCATTTT. It is translated as CASSPAVGQGFRQPQHF.

This CDR3 is CASRTWASPQETQYF. Here the CDR3 DNA reads TGTGCCAGCAGAACCTGGGCTAGTCCCCAAGAGACCCAGTACTTC. This chain connects TRBV6-5 to TRBJ2-5; D remains unclear. Germline V gene sequence: CDR1 MNHEY, CDR2 SVGAGI. Trimming removed 6 bases at V and 1 base at J, with 15 bases between. CDR3 length equals 15 residues.

The chain uses TRBV13 and TRBJ2-7, with 8 nucleotides matching TRBD2. CDR1 is PRHDT, CDR2 FYEKMQ, per germline (reference sequence). The junction had 8 bases not matched to a gene; V was cut back by 5 bases and J by 2 bases. This CDR3 region has 15 residues. Written as DNA, the CDR3 is TGTGCCAGCAGCCAGTCAGCGGGAGACACCTACGAGCAGTACTTC. Amino acids: CASSQSAGDTYEQYF.